This T cell receptor beta chain was identified in a study of blood T cell repertoires in COVID-19. This clone was detected only a few times. The V and J ends lost 0 bases and 5 bases respectively, with 7 bases between them. This CDR3 is built from 13 residues. Germline CDR1 is SGHTA and CDR2 is FQGTGA. The authors' processing: Counts of nucleated cells, estimated from reference gene primer amplification, were obtained. Data came from immunoSEQ multiplex PCR; TCRdb stores just in-frame clones and leaves some out. That table supplies the V and J calls and clone size; D and trimming were determined from the DNA. The sample lists around 320,000 clones, around 89% occurring once. Cohort assignment relied on participant-reported clinical history.

This clonotype was obtained from a woman between 18 and 29 years old with acute COVID-19. The chain uses TRBV7-3 and TRBJ1-1, with D perhaps matching TRBD1 (6 bases). Material: PBMCs or T cells enriched from blood (not recorded which). The CDR3 sequence: CASSLTRGTEAFF. As DNA, the CDR3 is TGTGCCAGCAGCTTAACGAGGGGGACTGAAGCTTTCTTT.